This entry describes one TCR beta chain. The record originates from a study of blood T cell repertoires in COVID-19. Study-level information: Acute-phase and convalescent COVID-19 samples originated in the United States, Italy and Spain.

Original processing notes: It was from reference gene primer amplification that nucleated cell counts were estimated. This table comes from immunoSEQ multiplex PCR, and its TCRdb copy is limited to in-frame clones, with some not included. Clonal size and the V and J genes are those of that table, whereas D and trimming came from the DNA. The sample has about 67,000 clones; 70% to 85% are singletons. Trimming removed 5 bases from V and 2 bases from J; junction bases left unmatched: 5. Germline V lookup: CDR1 LGHDT, CDR2 YNNKEL (reference sequence). The CDR3 length is 15 residues. This sequence originates from a human donor in a cohort sampled during active COVID-19. The chain is built from TRBV3-1 (or the pseudogene TRBV3-2) and TRBJ2-3, with 9 positions matching TRBD2. Sequenced: peripheral blood. The CDR3 sequence is CASSSRGGLTDTQYF. DNA for the CDR3: TGTGCCAGCAGCTCGCGGGGGGGCCTCACAGATACGCAGTATTTT.